The entry below gives a single T cell receptor (beta chain) sequence along with its context. The data were obtained in a study of shared T cell receptors in the human thymus. Germline lookup yields CDR1 MGHRA and CDR2 YSYEKL. The CDR3 is made up of 18 amino acids. Trimming removed 3 bases from V and 0 bases from J, with 17 bases in between. Measured with immunoSEQ multiplex PCR; TCRdb has only the in-frame clones, and not every one. The table includes about 380,000 clones, more than 85% detected once. The clonotype was recovered from a human donor. V usage is TRBV4-1 and J usage is TRBJ1-4; no clear D. Sequenced material: thymocytes. The CDR3 DNA sequence: TGCGCCAGCAGCCAGGAGAGGCCACGGGTTGCAACTAATGAAAAACTGTTTTTT. It translates to CASSQERPRVATNEKLFF.